These T cell receptor beta chains were read from a single sample in a study of blood T cells in healthy people across ages. One entry per CDR3 protein results from TCRdb running MiXCR on the 5' RACE reads. The sample includes over 1,500,000 distinct CDR3 sequences, about 39% of them seen just once. Sample: blood. The receptor set was obtained from a human donor in good health. Each CDR3 is given with its conserved first and last residue. The D gene is left open where the match is weak. Clone size is given for some rows only: seen once, a few or many times, or a class if the clone is expanded.

>TRBV6-1|NA|TRBD2|TRBJ2-1
TGTGCCAGCACCGAAGGGACTAGTGTACTCTCCTACAATGAGCAGTTCTTC
CASTEGTSVLSYNEQFF
>TRBV28|few|NA|TRBJ1-4
TGTGCCAGCAGTTCCCGGGGACCAACTAATGAAAAACTGTTTTTT
CASSSRGPTNEKLFF
>TRBV6-2/TRBV6-3|NA|TRBD1|TRBJ2-6
TGTGCCAGCAGTTACTCGAGATCAAGGGGGCCCGGGGCCAACGTCCTGACTTTC
CASSYSRSRGPGANVLTF
>TRBV11-3|NA|TRBD1|TRBJ2-5
TGTGCCAGCAGCCCCACCAGGGGGTTGAAGACCCAGTACTTC
CASSPTRGLKTQYF
>TRBV12-3/TRBV12-4|NA|NA|TRBJ1-4
TGTGCCAGCAGTTTAGGTGTCAGGGAGGGTGAAAAACTGTTTTTT
CASSLGVREGEKLFF
>TRBV29-1|NA|NA|TRBJ2-7
TGCAGCGTTGAGGATAGCATTTACGAGCAGTACTTC
CSVEDSIYEQYF
>TRBV20-1|few|NA|TRBJ2-7
TGCAGTGCGGGTGCAACCTACGAGCAGTACTTC
CSAGATYEQYF
>TRBV7-2|NA|NA|TRBJ2-3
TGTGCCAGCAGCCTACAGAGGGGCTGGAACACAGATACGCAGTATTTT
CASSLQRGWNTDTQYF
>TRBV4-2|NA|NA|TRBJ1-2
TGTGCCAGCAGACTCGATGATACTAAAGCAGGTTTCTATGGCTACACCTTC
CASRLDDTKAGFYGYTF
>TRBV5-1|few|NA|TRBJ1-2
TGCGCCAGCAGCCGCCTCAGTAGGGGCGATGGCTACACCTTC
CASSRLSRGDGYTF
>TRBV7-2|NA|TRBD1|TRBJ2-4
TGTGCCAGCAGCTTAAACCTAGGGGGCGCTGGGAGAAACATTCAGTACTTC
CASSLNLGGAGRNIQYF
>TRBV5-1|NA|NA|TRBJ1-6
TGCGCCAGCAGCACACGGACAGCCAGTTATAATTCACCCCTCCACTTT
CASSTRTASYNSPLHF
>TRBV7-2|once|NA|TRBJ1-6
TGTGCCAGCAGGCGGGACACCCACTCCTATAATTCACCCCTCCACTTT
CASRRDTHSYNSPLHF
>TRBV7-2|NA|NA|TRBJ1-5
TGTGCCAGCAGCTTATATGGGCTCTATAGCAATCAGCCCCAGAATTTT
CASSLYGLYSNQPQNF
>TRBV7-2|NA|NA|TRBJ2-7
TGTGCCAGCAGCTTAGCGGCTGGGAGCTCCTACAATGAGCAGTACTTC
CASSLAAGSSYNEQYF
>TRBV6-2/TRBV6-3|few|NA|TRBJ1-6
TGTGCCAGCTCACGAGCGGGATATAATTCACCCCTCCACTTT
CASSRAGYNSPLHF
>TRBV7-9|once|NA|TRBJ2-1
TGTGCCAGCAGCTTAGCCTTACTTCAGGGGCTCCCCTACAATGAGCAGTTCTTC
CASSLALLQGLPYNEQFF
>TRBV20-1|NA|NA|TRBJ2-7
TGCAGTGCTCCCCGACTAGATTGCTACGAGCAGTACTTC
CSAPRLDCYEQYF
>TRBV12-3/TRBV12-4|few|NA|TRBJ1-6
TGTGCCAGCACTGGGGGGGTCGAGGGTTCACCCCTCCACTTT
CASTGGVEGSPLHF
>TRBV6-5|NA|NA|TRBJ1-4
TGTGCCGGCAGCCGACAGAGAACCAATGAAAAACTGTTTTTT
CAGSRQRTNEKLFF
>TRBV10-3|NA|NA|TRBJ1-5
TGTGCCATCAGTGAAGGGTCAAGGGGGGAACAGCCCCAGCATTTT
CAISEGSRGEQPQHF
>TRBV30|few|NA|TRBJ1-6
TGTGCCTGGAAGTCGGGGAGATCACCCCTCCACTTT
CAWKSGRSPLHF
>TRBV2|few|TRBD2|TRBJ2-1
TGTGCCAGAGGGACTAGCGGGGTGAGTTCCTACAATGAGCAGTTCTTC
CARGTSGVSSYNEQFF
>TRBV20-1|NA|TRBD1|TRBJ1-1
TGCAGTGCACCTACAGGGGTGTCTGAAGCTTTCTTT
CSAPTGVSEAFF
>TRBV12-3/TRBV12-4|few|NA|TRBJ1-2
TGTGCCAGCAGTTTTGGGGAGGGAGCTTATGGCTACACCTTC
CASSFGEGAYGYTF
>TRBV4-3|NA|NA|TRBJ2-1
TGCGCCAGCAGCCAAGTCGACCGGTACGAAAATGAGCAGTTCTTC
CASSQVDRYENEQFF
>TRBV20-1|NA|NA|TRBJ2-5
TGCAGTGCCGCTACAATAGGACAGCACTACCAAGAGACCCAGTACTTC
CSAATIGQHYQETQYF
>TRBV20-1|NA|NA|TRBJ1-2
TGCAGTGCTAGAGCTGTCCCTATCGGCTACACCTTC
CSARAVPIGYTF
>TRBV29-1|NA|NA|TRBJ1-2
TGCAGCGTTGAAGTCGTCAGAGACTATGGCTACACCTTC
CSVEVVRDYGYTF
>TRBV9|once|NA|TRBJ1-1
TGTGCCAGCAGCGCGTGGACTACGGCGAACACTGAAGCTTTCTTT
CASSAWTTANTEAFF
>TRBV12-3/TRBV12-4|NA|NA|TRBJ1-2
TGTGCCAGCAGTTTGGGGGGGCCCGGCGTCGCTTTTGGGGATGGCTACACCTTC
CASSLGGPGVAFGDGYTF
>TRBV15|few|NA|TRBJ1-1
TGTGCCACCAGCGCCCGGGGACTAGTAAATGAAGCTTTCTTT
CATSARGLVNEAFF
>TRBV12-3/TRBV12-4|NA|NA|TRBJ2-1
TGTGCCAGCAGTTCGGGGTCCCGGCGGGAGCAGTTCTTC
CASSSGSRREQFF
>TRBV7-2|NA|NA|TRBJ2-3
TGTGCCAGCAGCTTAGATAGGTCAGGAAGGGTCCCAGATACGCAGTATTTT
CASSLDRSGRVPDTQYF
>TRBV6-2/TRBV6-3|NA|NA|TRBJ1-2
TGTGCCAGTCGCCGAGGGGCTAACTATGGCTACACCTTC
CASRRGANYGYTF
>TRBV20-1|once|TRBD2|TRBJ2-7
TGCAGTGCCCGACACTCCGGGACTAGCGGGGGGAATTACGAGCAGTACTTC
CSARHSGTSGGNYEQYF
>TRBV7-2|NA|TRBD1|TRBJ2-4
TGTGCCAGCAGCGTAAGGGACAGGGGTTGGGACATTCAGTACTTC
CASSVRDRGWDIQYF
>TRBV20-1|NA|NA|TRBJ1-2
TGCAGTGCTAGATGGGGTGAAGGTGGCTACACCTTC
CSARWGEGGYTF
>TRBV20-1|few|NA|TRBJ1-5
TGCAGTGCTAGAATGGCGGGGTATGGCAATCAGCCCCAGCATTTT
CSARMAGYGNQPQHF
>TRBV30|once|TRBD1|TRBJ1-5
TGTGCCTGGAGTGGGGACAGGGGAGGTCAGCCCCAGCATTTT
CAWSGDRGGQPQHF
>TRBV12-3/TRBV12-4|NA|TRBD1|TRBJ2-2
TGTGCCAGCAGTTTTCGGACAGGGCGGAGTAAAGGGGAGCTGTTTTTT
CASSFRTGRSKGELFF
>TRBV12-3/TRBV12-4|NA|NA|TRBJ2-7
TGTGCCAGCAGTTTCTTTACGGGACATAAGAAATCCTACGAGCAGTACTTC
CASSFFTGHKKSYEQYF
>TRBV6-1|NA|NA|TRBJ2-7
TGTGCCTCGCTTGGCGTTGGACACCTACCCTCCTACGAGCAGTACTTC
CASLGVGHLPSYEQYF
>TRBV6-2/TRBV6-3|NA|TRBD2|TRBJ2-7
TGTGCCAGCTGGACTAGCGAGGCCTACGAGCAGTACTTC
CASWTSEAYEQYF